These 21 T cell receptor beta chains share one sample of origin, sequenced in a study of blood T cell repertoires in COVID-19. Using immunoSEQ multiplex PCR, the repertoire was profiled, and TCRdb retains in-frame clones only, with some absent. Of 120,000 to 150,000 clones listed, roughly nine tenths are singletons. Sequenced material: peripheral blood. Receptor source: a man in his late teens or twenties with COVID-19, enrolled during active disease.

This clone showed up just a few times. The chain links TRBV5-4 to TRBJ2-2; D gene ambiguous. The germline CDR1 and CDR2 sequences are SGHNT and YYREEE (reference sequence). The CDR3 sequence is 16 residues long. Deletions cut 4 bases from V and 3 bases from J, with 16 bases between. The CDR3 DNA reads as TGTGCCAGCAGCCCACGGTCCTTCGCGGACACCGGGGAGCTGTTTTTT. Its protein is CASSPRSFADTGELFF.

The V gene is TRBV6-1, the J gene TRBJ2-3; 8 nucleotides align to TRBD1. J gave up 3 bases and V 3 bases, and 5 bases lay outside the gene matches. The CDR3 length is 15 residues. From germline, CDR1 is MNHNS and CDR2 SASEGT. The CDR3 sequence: CASSESQGATDTQYF. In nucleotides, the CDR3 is TGTGCCAGCAGTGAGAGTCAGGGGGCTACAGATACGCAGTATTTT.

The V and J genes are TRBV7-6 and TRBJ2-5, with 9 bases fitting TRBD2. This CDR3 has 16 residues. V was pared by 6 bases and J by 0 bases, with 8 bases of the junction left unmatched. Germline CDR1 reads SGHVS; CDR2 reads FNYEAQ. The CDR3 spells CASRDTGTSNQETQYF. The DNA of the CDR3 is TGTGCCAGCAGAGACACCGGGACTAGCAACCAAGAGACCCAGTACTTC.

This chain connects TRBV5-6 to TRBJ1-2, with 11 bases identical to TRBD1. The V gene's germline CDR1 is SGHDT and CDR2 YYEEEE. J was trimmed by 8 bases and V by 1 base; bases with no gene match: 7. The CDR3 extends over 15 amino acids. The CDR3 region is CASSLYGQGAKGYTF. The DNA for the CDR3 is TGTGCCAGCAGCTTGTATGGACAGGGGGCGAAGGGCTACACCTTC.

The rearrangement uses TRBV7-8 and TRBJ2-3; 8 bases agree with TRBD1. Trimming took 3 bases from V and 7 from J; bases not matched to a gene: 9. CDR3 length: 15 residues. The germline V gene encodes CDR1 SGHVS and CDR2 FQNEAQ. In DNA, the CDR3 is TGTGCCAGCAGCTTTATGGACAGGGCGAGGAATACGCAGTATTTT. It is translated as CASSFMDRARNTQYF.

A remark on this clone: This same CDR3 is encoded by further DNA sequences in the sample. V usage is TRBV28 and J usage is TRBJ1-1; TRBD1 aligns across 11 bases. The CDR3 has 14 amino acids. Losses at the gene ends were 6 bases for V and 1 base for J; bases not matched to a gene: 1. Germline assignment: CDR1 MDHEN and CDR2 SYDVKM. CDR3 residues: CASRGQGGNTEAFF. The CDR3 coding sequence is TGTGCCAGCAGGGGACAGGGGGGGAACACTGAAGCTTTCTTT.

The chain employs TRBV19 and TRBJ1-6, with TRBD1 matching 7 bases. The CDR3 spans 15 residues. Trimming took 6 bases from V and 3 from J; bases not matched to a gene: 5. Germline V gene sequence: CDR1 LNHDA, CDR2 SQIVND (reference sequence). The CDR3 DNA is TGTGCCAGTAGCAACCGGGACAGCTATAATTCACCCCTCCACTTT. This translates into CASSNRDSYNSPLHF.

CDR3 sequence (DNA): TGTGCCAGCAGTTTAATAGGACAGGGGGCCTCTGACGAGCAGTACTTC. Translation: CASSLIGQGASDEQYF. The chain combines TRBV27 with TRBJ2-7; 11 bases match TRBD1. Trimming at V came to 2 bases and at J to 5 bases, leaving 8 bases not matched to a gene. Germline loops: CDR1 MNHEY, CDR2 SMNVEV (reference sequence). The CDR3 is made up of 16 amino acids.

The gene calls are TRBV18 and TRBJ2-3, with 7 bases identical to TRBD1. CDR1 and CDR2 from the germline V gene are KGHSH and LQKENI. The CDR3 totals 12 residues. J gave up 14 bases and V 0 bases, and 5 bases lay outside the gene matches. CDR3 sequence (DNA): TGTGCCAGCTCACCACCTGGACAGGCGTCGTATTTT. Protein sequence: CASSPPGQASYF.

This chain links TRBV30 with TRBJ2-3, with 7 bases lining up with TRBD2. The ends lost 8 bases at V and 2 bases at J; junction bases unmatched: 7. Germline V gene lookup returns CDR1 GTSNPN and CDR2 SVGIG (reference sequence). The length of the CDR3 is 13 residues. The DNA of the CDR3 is TGTGCCAGCCTAGCGGCCTACACAGATACGCAGTATTTT. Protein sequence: CASLAAYTDTQYF.

This CDR3 is CASSLVAGVTEAFF. The CDR3, as DNA: TGTGCCAGCAGCTTAGTTGCAGGGGTCACTGAAGCTTTCTTT. The V call is TRBV11-2, the J call TRBJ1-1; D may be TRBD1 (6 bases). The CDR3 covers 14 residues. The V gene lost 1 base and the J gene lost 4 bases, with 10 bases spanning the gap. CDR1 is SGHAT and CDR2 is FQNNGV in the germline V gene.

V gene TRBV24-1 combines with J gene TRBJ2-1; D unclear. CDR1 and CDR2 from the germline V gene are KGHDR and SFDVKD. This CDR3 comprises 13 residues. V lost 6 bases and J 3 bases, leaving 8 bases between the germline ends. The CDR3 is CATSQASYNEQFF. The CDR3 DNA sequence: TGTGCCACCAGTCAGGCCAGCTACAATGAGCAGTTCTTC.

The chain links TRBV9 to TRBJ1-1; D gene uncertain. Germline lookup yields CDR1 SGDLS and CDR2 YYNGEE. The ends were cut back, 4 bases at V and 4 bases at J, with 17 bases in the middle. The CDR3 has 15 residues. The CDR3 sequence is CASSPSGTLLTEAFF. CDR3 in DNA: TGTGCCAGCAGCCCCTCAGGTACCCTGCTCACTGAAGCTTTCTTT.

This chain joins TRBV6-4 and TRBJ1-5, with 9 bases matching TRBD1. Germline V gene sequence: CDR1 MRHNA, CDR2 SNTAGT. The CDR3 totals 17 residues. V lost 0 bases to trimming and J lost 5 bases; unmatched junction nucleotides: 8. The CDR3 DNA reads TGTGCCAGCAGTGACTCGATGAAAAACAGGGGGCATCAGCCCCAGCATTTT. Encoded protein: CASSDSMKNRGHQPQHF.

CDR3 bases: TGTGCCACCCATCCCGGAGGGGCTGACGTGCGGGGTCAGCCCCAGCATTTT. It is translated as CATHPGGADVRGQPQHF. The rearrangement links TRBV24-1 to TRBJ1-5; tentatively, D is TRBD1 (5 bases). Germline CDR1 KGHDR, CDR2 SFDVKD. Deletions cut 9 bases from V and 6 bases from J, with 26 bases between. CDR3 size: 17 residues.

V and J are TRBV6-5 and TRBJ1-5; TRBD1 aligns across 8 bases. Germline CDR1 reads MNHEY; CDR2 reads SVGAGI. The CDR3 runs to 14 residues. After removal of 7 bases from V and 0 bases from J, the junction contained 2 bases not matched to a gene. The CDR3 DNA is TGTGCCAGCATGACAGGGGTTAGCAATCAGCCCCAGCATTTT. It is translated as CASMTGVSNQPQHF.

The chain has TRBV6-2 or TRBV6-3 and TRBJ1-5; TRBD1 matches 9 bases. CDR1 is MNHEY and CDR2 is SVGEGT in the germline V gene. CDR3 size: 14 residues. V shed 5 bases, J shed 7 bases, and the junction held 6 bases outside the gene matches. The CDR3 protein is CASSRDRGDQPQHF. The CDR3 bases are TGTGCCAGCAGTCGTGACAGGGGGGACCAGCCCCAGCATTTT.

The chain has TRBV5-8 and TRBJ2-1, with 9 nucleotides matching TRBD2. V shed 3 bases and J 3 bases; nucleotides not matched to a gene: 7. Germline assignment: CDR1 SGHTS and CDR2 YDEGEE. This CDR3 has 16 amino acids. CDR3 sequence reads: CASSSGSGSVYNEQFF. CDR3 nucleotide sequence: TGTGCCAGCAGCTCGGGTAGCGGGAGTGTCTACAATGAGCAGTTCTTC.

CDR3 sequence (DNA): TGTGCCAGCAGTTTAGGGCTAGCAGGCCACGAGCAGTACTTC. Translation gives CASSLGLAGHEQYF. The V call is TRBV6-5, the J call TRBJ2-7, with a possible D match to TRBD2 (5 bases). V was pared by 4 bases and J by 5 bases, with 15 bases between. Germline CDR1 reads MNHEY; CDR2 reads SVGAGI. This CDR3 has 14 residues.

The chain's CDR3 is CASSSRDRAYEQYF. The CDR3 nucleotides are TGTGCCAGCTCGTCCCGGGACAGAGCCTACGAGCAGTACTTC. V gene TRBV18 combines with J gene TRBJ2-7, with 7 bases lining up with TRBD1. From germline, CDR1 is KGHSH and CDR2 LQKENI. With V trimmed by 6 bases and J by 2 bases, 7 bases remained unmatched. The CDR3 is 14 residues long. The full variable domain, its missing parts supplied by reference TRBV18 and TRBJ2-7, is NAGVMQNPRHLVRRRGQEARLRCSPMKGHSHVYWYRQLPEEGLKFMVYLQKENIIDESGMPKERFSAEFPKEGPSILRIQQVVRGDSAAYFCASSSRDRAYEQYFGPGTRLTVT.

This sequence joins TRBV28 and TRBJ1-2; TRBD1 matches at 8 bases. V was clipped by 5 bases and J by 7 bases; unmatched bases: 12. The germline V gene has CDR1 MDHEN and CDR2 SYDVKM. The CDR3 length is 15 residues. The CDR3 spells CASSLSQGAKVGYTF. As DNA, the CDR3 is TGTGCCAGCAGTCTCAGTCAGGGGGCAAAGGTTGGCTACACCTTC.